The clone carrying this T cell receptor (beta chain) showed up many times. The antigen is unknown. Bulk TCR library preparation followed previously described methods with listed TCR primers. TCRdb reprocessed the PCR reads via MiXCR and lists one record per CDR3 protein. Of around 70,000 distinct CDR3 sequences in the sample, approximately 17% were seen once. This sample is drawn from a study of molecular identifiers for immune sequencing clone quantification. Across the whole study: In replicates, RNA from around 20,000 or 100,000 naive CD8 cells was divided five ways and four parts were sequenced. Study results and caveats: Effector cells kept over 97% of their molecules in clones above 20 RNA copies, while naive cells kept under 1% there.

For naive CD8 T cells, sorting used the CD8+CD4-CCR7+CD45RA+ phenotype. V gave up 2 bases and J gave up 5 bases, with 10 bases separating them. Germline values: CDR1 SGDLS, CDR2 YYNGEE. There are 14 residues in the CDR3. This TCR was sampled from a human donor in good health. Some libraries in this study had Jurkat cell RNA spiked in. This chain joins TRBV9 and TRBJ2-2; D remains ambiguous. Sequenced sample: naive CD8+ T cells from blood, with Jurkat cell RNA spiked in. Subset: FACS-sorted CD8+CD4-CCR7+CD45RA+ naive T cells. This CDR3 is CASSVDGRTGELFF. The CDR3, as DNA: TGTGCCAGCAGCGTGGACGGTCGAACCGGGGAGCTGTTTTTT.